The 14 T cell receptor beta chains listed next were all sequenced from one sample in a study of shared clonotypes between healthy human individuals. Using immunoSEQ multiplex PCR, the repertoire was profiled, and TCRdb retains in-frame clones only, with some absent. The data show some 1,600,000 clones, with approximately 98% seen just once and approximately 0.45% held by the top ten. Sequenced material: naive CD4+ T cells sorted from blood. Subset noted: CD45RA+ positively selected. The receptors come from a young man in good health.

V and J are TRBV4-1 and TRBJ2-3; D is ambiguous. Germline V lookup: CDR1 MGHRA, CDR2 YSYEKL. The CDR3 contains 14 residues. V gave up 1 base and J gave up 6 bases, with 11 bases separating them. For the CDR3, the DNA is TGCGCCAGCAGCCAAGGGATCGCGGTGGATACGCAGTATTTT. This translates into CASSQGIAVDTQYF.

This chain's CDR3 is CASSSRGQGTGELFF. Here the CDR3 DNA reads TGTGCCAGCAGTTCCAGGGGGCAGGGCACCGGGGAGCTGTTTTTT. This chain joins TRBV28 and TRBJ2-2; 8 positions match TRBD1. There are 15 residues in the CDR3. From germline, CDR1 is MDHEN and CDR2 SYDVKM. V lost 4 bases and J lost 4; bases outside the gene matches: 5.

This clone was counted once. The V gene is TRBV15, the J gene TRBJ2-2; D uncertain. The germline V and J ends were trimmed by 1 base and 4 bases, with 13 bases remaining between them. Germline V gene lookup returns CDR1 LNHNV and CDR2 YYDKDF (reference sequence). This CDR3 spans 16 amino acids. Here the CDR3 DNA reads TGTGCCACCAGCAGAGCTAGACCAACAGTCACCGGGGAGCTGTTTTTT. This encodes CATSRARPTVTGELFF.

V is TRBV7-2 and J is TRBJ2-1; D not resolved. V lost 5 bases and J 7 bases, leaving 15 bases between the germline ends. From germline, CDR1 is SGHTA and CDR2 FQGNSA. The CDR3 covers 14 residues. The chain's CDR3 is CASSPSFGVNEQFF. CDR3 nucleotide sequence: TGTGCCAGCAGCCCATCATTTGGGGTAAATGAGCAGTTCTTC.

V gene TRBV9 combines with J gene TRBJ2-7; weak D call: TRBD2 (5 bases). The CDR3 length is 15 residues. V lost 0 bases to trimming and J lost 2 bases, with 12 bases between them. The germline gives CDR1 SGDLS, CDR2 YYNGEE. The CDR3 spells CASSVEWTPTYEQYF. Here the CDR3 DNA reads TGTGCCAGCAGCGTAGAATGGACTCCTACCTACGAGCAGTACTTC.

V usage is TRBV18 and J usage is TRBJ2-7, with 8 bases lining up with TRBD1. Germline CDR1 KGHSH, CDR2 LQKENI. The CDR3 extends over 14 amino acids. After removal of 3 bases from V and 6 bases from J, the junction contained 7 bases not matched to a gene. Here the CDR3 DNA reads TGTGCCAGCTCACCCTTGGACAGGGTAAGCGAGCAGTACTTC. Encoded protein: CASSPLDRVSEQYF.

This chain uses TRBV29-1 with TRBJ1-1; TRBD1 matches 8 bases. The CDR3 has 13 residues. V shed 7 bases, J shed 1 base, and the junction held 5 bases outside the gene matches. CDR1 is SQVTM, CDR2 ANQGSEA, per germline. The CDR3 nucleotides read TGCAGCGCCTCAGGGGGCGAGAACACTGAAGCTTTCTTT. It is translated as CSASGGENTEAFF.

The chain joins TRBV7-9 to TRBJ2-6, with 7 bases fitting TRBD1. V dropped 2 bases and J dropped 1; count of bases not matched to a gene: 11. This CDR3 has 19 residues. From germline, CDR1 is SEHNR and CDR2 FQNEAQ (reference sequence). CDR3 region: CASSLWSDRVSSGANVLTF. CDR3 DNA: TGTGCCAGCAGCTTATGGTCAGACAGGGTATCTTCTGGGGCCAACGTCCTGACTTTC.

This sequence joins TRBV19 and TRBJ2-3, with a possible D match to TRBD2 (5 bases). From germline, CDR1 is LNHDA and CDR2 SQIVND (reference sequence). There are 14 residues in the CDR3. The germline V and J ends were trimmed by 4 bases and 4 bases, with 12 bases remaining between them. DNA for the CDR3: TGTGCCAGTAGTAAGAGGGAGAGGGCAGATACGCAGTATTTT. Its translation is CASSKRERADTQYF. Full variable domain (missing parts from reference TRBV19 and TRBJ2-3): DGGITQSPKYLFRKEGQNVTLSCEQNLNHDAMYWYRQDPGQGLRLIYYSQIVNDFQKGDIAEGYSVSREKKESFPLTVTSAQKNPTAFYLCASSKRERADTQYFGPGTRLTVL.

This chain links TRBV11-2 with TRBJ2-5; D remains ambiguous. Trimming took 1 base from V and 7 from J, leaving 13 bases between them. The length of the CDR3 is 14 residues. The germline CDR1 and CDR2 sequences are SGHAT and FQNNGV. CDR3 sequence: CASSLATPPGTQYF. CDR3 DNA: TGTGCCAGCAGCTTAGCCACGCCCCCGGGGACCCAGTACTTC.

This chain links TRBV9 with TRBJ2-7, with D perhaps matching TRBD1 or TRBD2 (5 bases each). The ends were cut back, 0 bases at V and 2 bases at J, with 12 bases in the middle. CDR3 size: 15 residues. Germline CDR1 reads SGDLS; CDR2 reads YYNGEE. This CDR3 is CASSVAGTVAYEQYF. The DNA of the CDR3 is TGTGCCAGCAGCGTAGCAGGGACGGTCGCCTACGAGCAGTACTTC.

The gene calls are TRBV29-1 and TRBJ2-7; D ambiguous. V lost 4 bases to trimming and J lost 5 bases, with 12 bases between them. This CDR3 contains 12 residues. Germline CDR1 reads SQVTM; CDR2 reads ANQGSEA. The CDR3 spells CSVGGFADEQYF. The CDR3 region has the DNA TGCAGCGTTGGTGGTTTCGCGGACGAGCAGTACTTC.

The chain joins TRBV6-6 to TRBJ2-1; D is unclear. Germline CDR1 and CDR2: MNHNY and SVGAGI (reference sequence). This CDR3 is 16 amino acids long. V was cut by 8 bases and J by 0 bases, with 17 bases left in between. CDR3 residues: CASAQTATLSYNEQFF. DNA of the CDR3: TGTGCCAGCGCCCAGACCGCCACCCTCTCCTACAATGAGCAGTTCTTC.

The V gene is TRBV2, the J gene TRBJ2-7; TRBD2 matches at 13 bases. Trimming at V came to 5 bases and at J to 3 bases, leaving 13 bases not matched to a gene. CDR1 is SNHLY and CDR2 is FYNNEI in the germline V gene. This CDR3 contains 18 residues. CDR3 coding DNA: TGTGCCAGCAGTACCGGACAGGAACTAGCGGGAGGGGACTACGAGCAGTACTTC. It specifies CASSTGQELAGGDYEQYF.